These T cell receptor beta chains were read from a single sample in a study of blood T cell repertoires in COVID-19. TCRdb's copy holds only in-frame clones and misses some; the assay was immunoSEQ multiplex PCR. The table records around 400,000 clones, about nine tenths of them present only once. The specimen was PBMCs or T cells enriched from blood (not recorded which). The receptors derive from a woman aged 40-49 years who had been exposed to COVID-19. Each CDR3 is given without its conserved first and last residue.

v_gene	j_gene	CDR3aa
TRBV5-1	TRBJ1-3	ASSLAGGISGNTIY
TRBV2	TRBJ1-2	ARGRGTGTTNYGYT
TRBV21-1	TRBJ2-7	ASSKCRQGEEQY
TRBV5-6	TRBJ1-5	ASSLRFGGTNQPQH
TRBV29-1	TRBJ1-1	STPGGRMNTEAF
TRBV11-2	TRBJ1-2	ASSLNPRGQPGNYGYT
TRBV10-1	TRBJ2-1	ASSATGAYNEQF
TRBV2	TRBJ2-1	ASGKTAGAPNEQF
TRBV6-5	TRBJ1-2	ASSYKPGGGGYT
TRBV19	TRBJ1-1	ASSIGNMRVAEAF
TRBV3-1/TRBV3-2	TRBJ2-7	ASSVRGYEQY
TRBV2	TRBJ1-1	ASSRRDSAGTEAF
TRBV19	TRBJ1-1	ASSRGWGQPNTEAF
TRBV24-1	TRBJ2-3	ATSDRSTDTQY
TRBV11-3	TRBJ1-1	ASSLVRGRNTEAF
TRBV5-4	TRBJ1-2	ASSLARDYGYT
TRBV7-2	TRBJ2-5	ASSLGSRQGQETQY
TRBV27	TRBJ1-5	ASSLKYPRGGPQH
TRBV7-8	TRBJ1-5	ASSDRQGRLTGQH
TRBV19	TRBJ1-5	ASSTDRGNQPQH
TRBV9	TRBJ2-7	ASSAVADPSYEQY
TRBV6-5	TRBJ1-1	ASSYLDKNTEAF
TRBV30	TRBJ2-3	AWSIAGGTDTQY
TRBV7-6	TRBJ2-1	ASSLGAGGPMNNEQF
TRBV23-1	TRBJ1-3	ASSQGTESGNTIY
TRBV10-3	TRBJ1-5	ATWDRGSNQPQH
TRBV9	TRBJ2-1	ASSVSGGDHEQF
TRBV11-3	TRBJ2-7	ASSRAASGYEQY